This entry is about one TCR beta chain. Its antigen is as yet unknown. V was clipped by 2 bases and J by 5 bases, with 23 bases between them. The CDR3 spans 18 residues. Germline CDR1 and CDR2: LGHNA and YSLEER. The data are from a study of shared clonotypes between healthy human individuals. Study conclusions and caveats: Naive subsets generally exceeded memory subsets in estimated richness.

Libraries were prepared by immunoSEQ multiplex PCR; TCRdb keeps only in-frame clonotypes and omits some of them. The profile shows about 2.3 million clones, around 92% of them singletons. The receptor's source is a man between 18 and 35 years old in good health. Some clones in this sample may be carry-over from other donors' samples. The chain couples TRBV4-3 to TRBJ2-3; maybe TRBD1 (6 bases). Sequenced input: naive CD4+ T cells from PBMCs. Subset of the sample: CD45RA+ positively selected. CDR3 sequence (DNA): TGCGCCAGCAGCCAAATCCCTGATACCAACTCCAGGGGAGATACGCAGTATTTT. It is translated as CASSQIPDTNSRGDTQYF.